The TCR beta chain described here comes from a study of graft-versus-host responses after intestinal transplantation. Study context: Among the recipients, all got anti-thymocyte globulin induction and then tacrolimus and steroids for about 3 years.

Whole-study findings and limits: Some GvH clones appeared in ileal mucosa or blood before recipient bone marrow. Early after transplant, HvG declines were associated with peak levels of circulating GvH clones.

CDR3 length: 11 residues. Germline V gene data show CDR1 as SGHAT and CDR2 as FQNNGV. A note on this clone: Its antigen is still unknown. Germline is not matched at one junction end, which may reflect a read error.

TCRdb keeps only in-frame clones here, not all; method: immunoSEQ multiplex PCR. The table lists roughly 100,000 clones, roughly 92% of them singletons. The TCR was taken from a human donor who was the organ donor for an intestinal transplant. This chain connects TRBV11-2 to TRBJ2-7; tentatively, D is TRBD1 (5 bases). Sample: unstimulated CD8+ T cells sorted from spleen or lymph node cells, taken before transplant. For the CDR3, the DNA is TGTGCCAGCAGGCCTCAGGGAAAGCTGAACTTC. This translates into CASRPQGKLNF.